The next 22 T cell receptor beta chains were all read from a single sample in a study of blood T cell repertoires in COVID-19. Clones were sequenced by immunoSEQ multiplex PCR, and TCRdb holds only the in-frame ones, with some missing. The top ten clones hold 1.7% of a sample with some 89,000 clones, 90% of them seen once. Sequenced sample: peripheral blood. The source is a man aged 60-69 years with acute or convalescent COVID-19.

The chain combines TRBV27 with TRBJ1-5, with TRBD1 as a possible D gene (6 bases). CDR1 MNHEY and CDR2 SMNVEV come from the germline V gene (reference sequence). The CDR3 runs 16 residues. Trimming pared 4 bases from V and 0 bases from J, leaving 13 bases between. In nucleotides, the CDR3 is TGTGCCAGCAGTTCTAGGACAGTCTATAGCAATCAGCCCCAGCATTTT. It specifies CASSSRTVYSNQPQHF.

The CDR3 DNA sequence: TGCGCCAGCAGCTTCGGGTCCTCTGGAAACACCATATATTTT. Its translation: CASSFGSSGNTIYF. This chain uses TRBV5-1 with TRBJ1-3, with D unclear. V was cut by 2 bases and J by 0 bases, with 6 bases left in between. CDR3 length: 14 amino acids. Germline CDR1 reads SGHRS; CDR2 reads YFSETQ. Filled out from reference TRBV5-1 and TRBJ1-3, the complete variable domain reads KAGVTQTPRYLIKTRGQQVTLSCSPISGHRSVSWYQQTPGQGLQFLFEYFSETQRNKGNFPGRFSGRQFSNSRSEMNVSTLELGDSALYLCASSFGSSGNTIYFGEGSWLTVV.

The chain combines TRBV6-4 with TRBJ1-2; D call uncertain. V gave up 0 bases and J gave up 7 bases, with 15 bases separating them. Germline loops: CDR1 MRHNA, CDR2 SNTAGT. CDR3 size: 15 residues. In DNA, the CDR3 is TGTGCCAGCAGTGACTCGAGGCAGCCTTTCGGTGGCTACACCTTC. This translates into CASSDSRQPFGGYTF.

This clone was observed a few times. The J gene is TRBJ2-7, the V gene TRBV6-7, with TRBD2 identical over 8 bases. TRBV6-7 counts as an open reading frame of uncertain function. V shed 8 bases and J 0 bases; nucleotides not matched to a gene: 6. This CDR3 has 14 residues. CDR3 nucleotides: TGTGCCAGCTACGGCGGGGGGAGCTCCTACGAGCAGTACGTC. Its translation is CASYGGGSSYEQYV.

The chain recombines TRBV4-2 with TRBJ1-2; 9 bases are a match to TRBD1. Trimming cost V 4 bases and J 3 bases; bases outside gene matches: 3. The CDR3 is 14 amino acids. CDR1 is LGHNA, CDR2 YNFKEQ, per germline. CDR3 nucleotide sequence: TGTGCCAGCAGCCGGACAGGGGAGTACTATGGCTACACCTTC. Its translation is CASSRTGEYYGYTF.

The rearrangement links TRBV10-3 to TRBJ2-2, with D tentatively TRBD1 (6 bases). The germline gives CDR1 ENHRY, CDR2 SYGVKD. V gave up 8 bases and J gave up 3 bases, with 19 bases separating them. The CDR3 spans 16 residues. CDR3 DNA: TGTGCCATCGCCCCGCCTACAGGGACGGACACCGGGGAGCTGTTTTTT. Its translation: CAIAPPTGTDTGELFF.

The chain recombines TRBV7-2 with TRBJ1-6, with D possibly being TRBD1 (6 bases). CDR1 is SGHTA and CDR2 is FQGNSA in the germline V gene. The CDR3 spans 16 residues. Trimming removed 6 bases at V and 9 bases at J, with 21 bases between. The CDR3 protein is CASRSGGAAVVSPLHF. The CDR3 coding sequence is TGTGCCAGCAGGAGCGGGGGGGCGGCTGTGGTTTCACCCCTCCACTTT.

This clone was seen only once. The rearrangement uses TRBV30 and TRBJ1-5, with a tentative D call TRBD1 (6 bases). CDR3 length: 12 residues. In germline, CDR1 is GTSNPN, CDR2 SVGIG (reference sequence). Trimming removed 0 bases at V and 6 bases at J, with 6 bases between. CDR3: CAWSVQGQPQHF. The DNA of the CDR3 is TGTGCCTGGAGTGTACAGGGTCAGCCCCAGCATTTT.

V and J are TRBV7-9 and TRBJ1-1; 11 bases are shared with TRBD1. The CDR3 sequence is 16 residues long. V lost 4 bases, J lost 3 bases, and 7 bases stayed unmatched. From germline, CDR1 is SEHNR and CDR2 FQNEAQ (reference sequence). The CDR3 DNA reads TGTGCCAGCAGCTCCTGGGACAGGGGGGGAGACACTGAAGCTTTCTTT. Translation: CASSSWDRGGDTEAFF. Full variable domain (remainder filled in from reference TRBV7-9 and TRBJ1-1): DTGVSQNPRHKITKRGQNVTFRCDPISEHNRLYWYRQTLGQGPEFLTYFQNEAQLEKSRLLSDRFSAERPKGSFSTLEIQRTEQGDSAMYLCASSSWDRGGDTEAFFGQGTRLTVV.

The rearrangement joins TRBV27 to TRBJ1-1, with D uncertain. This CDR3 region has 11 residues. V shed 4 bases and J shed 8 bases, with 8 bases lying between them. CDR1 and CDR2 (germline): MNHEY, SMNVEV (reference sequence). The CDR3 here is CASSSFREAFF. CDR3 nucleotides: TGTGCCAGCAGTTCCTTTCGGGAAGCTTTCTTT.

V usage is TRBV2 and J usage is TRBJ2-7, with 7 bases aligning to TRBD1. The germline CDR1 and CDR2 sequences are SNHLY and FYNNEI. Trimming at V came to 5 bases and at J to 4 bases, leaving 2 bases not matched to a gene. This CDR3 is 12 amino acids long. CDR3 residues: CASSRQGYEQYV. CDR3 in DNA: TGTGCCAGCAGTAGACAGGGATACGAGCAGTACGTC.

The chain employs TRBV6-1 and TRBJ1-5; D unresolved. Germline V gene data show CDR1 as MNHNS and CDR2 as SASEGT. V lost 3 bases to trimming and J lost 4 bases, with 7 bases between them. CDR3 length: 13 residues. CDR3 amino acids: CASSDQYNQPQHF. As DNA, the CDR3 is TGTGCCAGCAGTGATCAGTATAATCAGCCCCAGCATTTT.

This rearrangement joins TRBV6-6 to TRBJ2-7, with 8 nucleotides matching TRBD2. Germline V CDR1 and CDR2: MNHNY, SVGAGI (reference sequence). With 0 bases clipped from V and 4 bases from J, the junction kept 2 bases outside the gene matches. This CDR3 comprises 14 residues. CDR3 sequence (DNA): TGTGCCAGCAGTTACTCTAGCGGGATTTACGAGCAGTACGTC. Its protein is CASSYSSGIYEQYV.

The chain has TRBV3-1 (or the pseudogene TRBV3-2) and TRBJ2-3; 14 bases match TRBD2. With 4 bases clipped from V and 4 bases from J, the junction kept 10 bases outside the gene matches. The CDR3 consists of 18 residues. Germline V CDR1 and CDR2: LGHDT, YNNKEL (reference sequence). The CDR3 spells CASSPTAWTSGGPDTQYF. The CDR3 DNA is TGTGCCAGCAGCCCGACGGCGTGGACTAGCGGGGGGCCAGATACGCAGTATTTT.

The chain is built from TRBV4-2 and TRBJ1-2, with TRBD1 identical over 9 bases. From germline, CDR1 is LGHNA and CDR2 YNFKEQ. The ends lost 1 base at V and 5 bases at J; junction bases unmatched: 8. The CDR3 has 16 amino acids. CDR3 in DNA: TGTGCCAGCAGCCAAGGGGTCGACAGGGGGGATTATGGCTACACCTTC. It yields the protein CASSQGVDRGDYGYTF.

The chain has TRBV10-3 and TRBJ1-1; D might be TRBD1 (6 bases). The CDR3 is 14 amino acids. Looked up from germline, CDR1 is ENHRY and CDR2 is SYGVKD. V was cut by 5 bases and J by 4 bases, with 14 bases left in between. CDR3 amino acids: CAISKQGPGTEAFF. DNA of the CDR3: TGTGCCATCAGTAAACAGGGTCCGGGCACTGAAGCTTTCTTT.

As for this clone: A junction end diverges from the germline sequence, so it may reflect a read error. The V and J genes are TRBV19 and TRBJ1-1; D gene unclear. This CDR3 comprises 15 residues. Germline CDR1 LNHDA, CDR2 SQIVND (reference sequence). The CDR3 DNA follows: TGTGCCAGTAGTCTAGATGGACTGATGAACACTGAAGCTTTCTTT. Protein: CASSLDGLMNTEAFF.

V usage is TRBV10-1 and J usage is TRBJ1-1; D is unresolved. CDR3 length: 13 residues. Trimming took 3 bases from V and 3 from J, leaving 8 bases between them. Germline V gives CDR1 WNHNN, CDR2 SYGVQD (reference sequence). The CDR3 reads CASSDMGYTEAFF. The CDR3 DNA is TGCGCCAGCAGTGATATGGGCTACACTGAAGCTTTCTTT.

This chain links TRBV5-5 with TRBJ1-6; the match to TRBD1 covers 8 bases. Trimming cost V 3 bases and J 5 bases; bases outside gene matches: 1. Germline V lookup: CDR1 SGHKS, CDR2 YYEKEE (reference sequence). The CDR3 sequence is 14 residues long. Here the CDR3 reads CASSSTGDNSPLHF. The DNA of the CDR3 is TGTGCCAGCAGCTCGACAGGGGATAATTCACCCCTCCACTTT. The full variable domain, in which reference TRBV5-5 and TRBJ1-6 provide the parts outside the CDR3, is DAGVTQSPTHLIKTRGQQVTLRCSPISGHKSVSWYQQVLGQGPQFIFQYYEKEERGRGNFPDRFSARQFPNYSSELNVNALLLGDSALYLCASSSTGDNSPLHFGNGTRLTVT.

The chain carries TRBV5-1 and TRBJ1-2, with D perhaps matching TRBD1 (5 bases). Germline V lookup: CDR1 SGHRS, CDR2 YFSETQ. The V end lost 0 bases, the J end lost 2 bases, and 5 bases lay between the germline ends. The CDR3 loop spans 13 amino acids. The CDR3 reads CASSLEGNYGYTF. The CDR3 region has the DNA TGCGCCAGCAGCTTGGAGGGGAACTATGGCTACACCTTC.

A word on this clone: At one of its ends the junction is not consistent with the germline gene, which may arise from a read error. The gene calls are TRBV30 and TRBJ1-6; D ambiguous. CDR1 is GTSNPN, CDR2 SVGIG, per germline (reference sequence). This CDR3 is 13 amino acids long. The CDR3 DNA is TGTGCCTGGACCATCGGAGGGCCGCAGCTGCCACGATTT. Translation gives CAWTIGGPQLPRF.

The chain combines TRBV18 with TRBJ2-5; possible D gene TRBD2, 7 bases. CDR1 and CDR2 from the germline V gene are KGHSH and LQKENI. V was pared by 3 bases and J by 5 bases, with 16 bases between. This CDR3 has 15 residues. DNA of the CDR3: TGTGCCAGCTCACCCCGAGGCGGGGGCAGGGAGACCCAGTACTTC. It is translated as CASSPRGGGRETQYF.